This TCR beta chain is from a study of T cells in Graves' hyperthyroidism and ophthalmopathy. Absent ophthalmopathy progression within 18 months defined stable Graves' hyperthyroidism. Each diagnosis was grounded in clinical symptoms, serum thyroxine and TRAb, thyroid ultrasound, and orbital computed tomography. Regions amplified from RNA transcripts were the TCR beta CDR3 regions. The TCR CDR3 first-round RT-PCR relied on the HTBI primer set. MiXCR, run by TCRdb on the multiplex PCR reads, gives a single entry per CDR3 protein. Of under 350,000 distinct CDR3 sequences in the sample, roughly a fifth are singletons; the top ten hold about 50%. This CDR3 has 14 residues. Deletions cut 6 bases from V and 4 bases from J, with 15 bases between. Germline CDR1 LNHDA, CDR2 SQIVND (reference sequence).

The sequence was obtained from a woman aged 45-65 years with Graves' hyperthyroidism. Sequenced: blood. This chain connects TRBV19 to TRBJ1-2, with D possibly TRBD1 on 6 matching bases. The CDR3 coding sequence is TGTGCCAGTAGAAGTGCCGGACAGAGCTATGGCTACACCTTC. The encoded protein is CASRSAGQSYGYTF.